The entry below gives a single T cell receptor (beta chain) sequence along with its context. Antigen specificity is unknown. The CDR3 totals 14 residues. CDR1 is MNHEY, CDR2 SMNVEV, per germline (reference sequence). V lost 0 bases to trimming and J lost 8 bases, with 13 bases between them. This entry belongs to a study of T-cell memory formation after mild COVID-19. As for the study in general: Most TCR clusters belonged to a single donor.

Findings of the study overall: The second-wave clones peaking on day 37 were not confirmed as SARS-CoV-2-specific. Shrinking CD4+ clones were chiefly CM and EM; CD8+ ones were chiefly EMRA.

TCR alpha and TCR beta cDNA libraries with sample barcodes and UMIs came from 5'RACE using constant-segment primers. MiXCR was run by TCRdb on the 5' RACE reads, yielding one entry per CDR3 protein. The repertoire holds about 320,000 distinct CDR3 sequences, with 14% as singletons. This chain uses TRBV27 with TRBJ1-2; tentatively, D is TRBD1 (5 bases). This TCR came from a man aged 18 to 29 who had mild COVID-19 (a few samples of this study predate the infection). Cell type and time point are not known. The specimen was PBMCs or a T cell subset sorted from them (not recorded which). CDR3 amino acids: CASSLSPAGYGYTF. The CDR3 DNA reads TGTGCCAGCAGTTTATCACCCGCAGGGTACGGCTACACCTTC.